This T cell receptor beta chain originates from a study of blood T cell repertoires in COVID-19. Sequenced by immunoSEQ multiplex PCR; TCRdb stores in-frame clones only, minus some. The table has some 210,000 clones, 75% to 85% seen once; the top ten hold approximately 4.3%. Per the germline V gene, CDR1 is SGDLS and CDR2 is YYNGEE. Germline trimming cut 6 bases from V and 10 bases from J; bases unmatched to any gene: 8. The CDR3 consists of 14 residues. The receptor was isolated from a man aged 25-45 years with acute COVID-19. Specimen: PBMCs or T cells enriched from blood (not recorded which). The rearrangement joins TRBV9 to TRBJ2-1, with TRBD2 matching 12 bases. The CDR3 DNA reads as TGTGCCAGCACAACTAGCGGGGGGCCATGGGAGCAGTTCTTC. This encodes CASTTSGGPWEQFF.